Each of the 26 T cell receptor beta chains below was sequenced from the same sample in a study of identical twins' blood T cells. Using its own MiXCR run on the 5' RACE reads, TCRdb lists one record per CDR3 protein. The table records fewer than 450,000 distinct CDR3 sequences, about 28% of them present only once. The sequenced sample consisted of PBMCs. The receptors were sampled from a woman aged 18 to 55 in good health.

V gene TRBV2 combines with J gene TRBJ2-3; no reliable D call. The germline gives CDR1 SNHLY, CDR2 FYNNEI. The CDR3 totals 14 residues. The V end was cut by 3 bases, the J end by 4 bases, with 11 bases between. CDR3 sequence (DNA): TGTGCCAGCAGTGAGTCCAGATTTCCAGATACGCAGTATTTT. Amino acid sequence: CASSESRFPDTQYF.

The CDR3 DNA sequence: TGCAGTGCTAGCGGGAACGCCGATGAGCAGTTCTTC. As protein: CSASGNADEQFF. The V and J genes are TRBV20-1 and TRBJ2-1; maybe TRBD2 (5 bases). Trimming left V 3 bases short and J 8 bases short, with 11 bases between. Looked up from germline, CDR1 is DFQATT and CDR2 is SNEGSKA (reference sequence). The CDR3 loop spans 12 amino acids.

J is TRBJ2-1 and V is TRBV29-1; 10 bases align to TRBD2. Per the germline V gene, CDR1 is SQVTM and CDR2 is ANQGSEA. Unmatched junction bases numbered 9, after V lost 2 bases and J lost 8 bases. This CDR3 region has 15 residues. The CDR3 DNA reads as TGCAGCGTTGAAAAGCGGGAGGGCGCGAGCTATGAGCAGTTCTTC. As protein: CSVEKREGASYEQFF.

This clonotype showed up many times. The rearrangement uses TRBV27 and TRBJ2-7, with TRBD2 identical over 7 bases. The CDR3 spans 14 residues. Germline CDR1 reads MNHEY; CDR2 reads SMNVEV (reference sequence). With V trimmed by 5 bases and J by 4 bases, 8 bases remained unmatched. As DNA, the CDR3 is TGTGCCAGCAGTGGGAGCGGGGAGATATACGAGCAGTACTTC. Encoded protein: CASSGSGEIYEQYF.

The V gene is TRBV7-9, the J gene TRBJ1-2, with D possibly matching TRBD1 (5 bases). With 5 bases removed from V and 3 bases from J, the gap between germline ends came to 13 bases. The CDR3 runs to 14 residues. Germline V CDR1 and CDR2: SEHNR, FQNEAQ (reference sequence). CDR3 protein: CASSSTTAHYGYTF. The CDR3 DNA is TGTGCCAGCAGCAGCACGACAGCCCACTATGGCTACACCTTC.

This chain uses TRBV11-2 with TRBJ2-1; 9 bases are a match to TRBD1. CDR3 length: 15 residues. Germline V gives CDR1 SGHAT, CDR2 FQNNGV. Trimming at V came to 3 bases and at J to 4 bases, leaving 4 bases not matched to a gene. Here the CDR3 DNA reads TGTGCCAGCAGCTTCGTTGGGACAGGGTACAATGAGCAGTTCTTC. Its protein is CASSFVGTGYNEQFF.

The sample holds one count of this clonotype. A much larger clone differs by one base, so this may be a read error. CDR3 sequence: CASSLGTVNTGGLFF. The CDR3 DNA follows: TGCGCCAGCAGCTTGGGGACAGTGAACACCGGGGGGCTGTTTTTT. J is TRBJ2-2 and V is TRBV5-1; D could derive from TRBD1 or TRBD2 (6 bases each). Germline V gene lookup returns CDR1 SGHRS and CDR2 YFSETQ. This CDR3 is built from 15 residues.

This clonotype has a handful of counts. The chain has TRBV5-6 and TRBJ1-2; D not resolved. This CDR3 is built from 16 residues. Looked up from germline, CDR1 is SGHDT and CDR2 is YYEEEE. Trimming cost V 1 base and J 1 base, with 14 bases left between them. In nucleotides, the CDR3 is TGTGCCAGCAGCTTGAGGTCGAGTGGGAATAACTATGGCTACACCTTC. It is translated as CASSLRSSGNNYGYTF.

This sequence joins TRBV7-2 and TRBJ2-3, with a tentative D call TRBD2 (6 bases). Germline V gives CDR1 SGHTA, CDR2 FQGNSA. The CDR3 runs to 16 residues. The germline V and J ends were trimmed by 6 bases and 0 bases, with 16 bases remaining between them. CDR3 DNA sequence: TGTGCCAGCAGGGAGAGCATAGCGGCTAGCACAGATACGCAGTATTTT. Its protein is CASRESIAASTDTQYF.

The V gene is TRBV12-5, the J gene TRBJ1-1, with TRBD1 matching 8 bases. CDR1 and CDR2 (germline): LGHNT, FRNRAP. This CDR3 is built from 14 residues. Trimming at V came to 8 bases and at J to 0 bases, leaving 5 bases not matched to a gene. In DNA, the CDR3 is TGTGCTAGTAGTTGGGACAGGTTGAACACTGAAGCTTTCTTT. This codes for CASSWDRLNTEAFF.

This clonotype was observed at least ten times. This chain links TRBV12-3 or TRBV12-4 with TRBJ1-2; 7 bases fit TRBD1. V was clipped by 5 bases and J by 6 bases; unmatched bases: 9. The CDR3 contains 14 residues. CDR3 sequence reads: CASSPYRGRNGYTF. CDR3 DNA: TGTGCCAGCAGTCCTTACAGGGGCCGTAATGGCTACACCTTC.

The chain links TRBV4-3 to TRBJ2-1; 7 nucleotides agree with TRBD2. J gave up 9 bases and V 0 bases, and 5 bases lay outside the gene matches. The CDR3 spans 14 residues. Germline V gene sequence: CDR1 LGHNA, CDR2 YSLEER. CDR3 in DNA: TGCGCCAGCAGCCAAGAAAGGGGCGGGAGTGAGCAGTTCTTC. Its protein is CASSQERGGSEQFF.

V usage is TRBV27 and J usage is TRBJ2-5; 7 nucleotides align to TRBD1. Germline CDR1 reads MNHEY; CDR2 reads SMNVEV (reference sequence). V was pared by 0 bases and J by 4 bases, with 5 bases of the junction left unmatched. The CDR3 runs 15 residues. The DNA for the CDR3 is TGTGCCAGCAGTTTATCCGGCCACAGGGGAGAGACCCAGTACTTC. Its translation: CASSLSGHRGETQYF.

The chain is built from TRBV6-2 or TRBV6-3 and TRBJ1-2; D remains ambiguous. Trimming stripped 8 bases from V and 5 bases from J, with 18 bases between. CDR1 is MNHEY, CDR2 SVGEGT, per germline. This CDR3 has 14 amino acids. The CDR3 loop reads CASREWTYLYGYTF. CDR3 nucleotides: TGTGCCAGCCGTGAGTGGACCTATTTATATGGCTACACCTTC.

In DNA form, the CDR3 reads TGCGCCAGCAGCTTCGGAGTGGACACTGAAGCTTTCTTT. It is translated as CASSFGVDTEAFF. The chain links TRBV5-1 to TRBJ1-1; D is uncertain. This CDR3 has 13 residues. Per germline, CDR1 SGHRS and CDR2 YFSETQ. V lost 2 bases and J lost 3, with 8 bases in between.

This rearrangement joins TRBV4-2 to TRBJ1-1; no definite D call. Germline lookup yields CDR1 LGHNA and CDR2 YNFKEQ. This CDR3 is 17 amino acids long. The ends were cut back, 4 bases at V and 2 bases at J, with 20 bases in the middle. CDR3 coding DNA: TGTGCCAGCAGCCCAACCGGGCCCCGGATGGGAAACACTGAAGCTTTCTTT. This gives the protein CASSPTGPRMGNTEAFF.

Turning to this clonotype: At one end, the junction sequence differs from germline, possibly due to a read error. V and J are TRBV7-7 and TRBJ2-3; 8 bases are shared with TRBD2. This CDR3 is built from 14 residues. Per the germline V gene, CDR1 is SSHAT and CDR2 is FNYEAQ (reference sequence). The CDR3 loop is CASSSSSGTDTQYF. CDR3 bases: TGTGCTAGCAGCTCGAGTAGCGGGACGGATACGCAGTATTTT.

The chain joins TRBV29-1 to TRBJ2-3; unclear D gene. CDR3 size: 15 residues. Trimming cost V 5 bases and J 4 bases, with 19 bases left between them. Per germline, CDR1 SQVTM and CDR2 ANQGSEA. This CDR3 reads CSVFNPGRNPDTQYF. CDR3 coding DNA: TGCAGCGTTTTTAATCCCGGCAGGAATCCAGATACGCAGTATTTT.

The rearrangement links TRBV5-1 to TRBJ1-1; perhaps TRBD1 as D (6 bases). V was shortened by 4 bases and J by 2 bases, with 9 bases between the two germline ends. From germline, CDR1 is SGHRS and CDR2 YFSETQ. The CDR3 length is 13 residues. In DNA form, the CDR3 reads TGCGCCAGCAGCCCGGACAGTAACACTGAAGCTTTCTTT. It yields the protein CASSPDSNTEAFF.

This clonotype has a handful of counts. The chain carries TRBV7-9 and TRBJ2-1; D tentatively reads TRBD1 or TRBD2 (5 bases each). The V end lost 0 bases, the J end lost 10 bases, and 10 bases lay between the germline ends. This CDR3 has 13 residues. CDR1 and CDR2 from the germline V gene are SEHNR and FQNEAQ (reference sequence). In DNA, the CDR3 is TGTGCCAGCAGCTTAGCGCGTCGGGACGAGCAGTTCTTC. Protein product: CASSLARRDEQFF.

This clonotype was observed a handful of times. J is TRBJ2-3 and V is TRBV20-1, with 13 bases lining up with TRBD2. Losses at the gene ends were 5 bases for V and 4 bases for J; bases not matched to a gene: 3. Germline CDR1 reads DFQATT; CDR2 reads SNEGSKA (reference sequence). The CDR3 consists of 14 residues. CDR3 protein: CSARTSGSPDTQYF. CDR3 nucleotides: TGCAGTGCTCGGACTAGCGGGAGTCCAGATACGCAGTATTTT.

Notes on this clonotype: Relative to the germline gene, one junction end is altered; a read error may explain this. The gene calls are TRBV6-2 or TRBV6-3 and TRBJ2-7; D gene ambiguous. Germline V gene data show CDR1 as MNHEY and CDR2 as SVGEGT. CDR3 length equals 16 residues. CDR3 loop: CTSSYSIHSKNHEQYF. The CDR3, as DNA: TGTACCAGCAGTTACTCGATACATTCAAAAAACCACGAGCAGTACTTC.

The chain carries TRBV12-3 or TRBV12-4 and TRBJ2-5, with a possible D match to TRBD1 (6 bases). V was pared by 8 bases and J by 1 base, with 8 bases between. This CDR3 spans 12 amino acids. The CDR3: CASSDSQETQYF. CDR3 bases: TGTGCCAGCTCGGACAGCCAAGAGACCCAGTACTTC.

This clonotype ranks as medium-sized. The CDR3: CASSLPGGITGELFF. The DNA for the CDR3 is TGTGCCAGCAGTTTACCTGGGGGTATAACCGGGGAGCTGTTTTTT. The rearrangement joins TRBV25-1 to TRBJ2-2; D possibly matches TRBD1 or TRBD2 (5 bases each). Germline loops: CDR1 MGHDK, CDR2 SYGVNS. CDR3 length equals 15 residues. With 5 bases removed from V and 5 bases from J, the gap between germline ends came to 15 bases.

The V and J genes are TRBV29-1 and TRBJ2-1; 9 bases are a match to TRBD2. The V gene's germline CDR1 is SQVTM and CDR2 ANQGSEA. The CDR3 is 15 residues long. J gave up 8 bases and V 3 bases, and 11 bases lay outside the gene matches. The CDR3 sequence is CSVEPASGRFDEQFF. The CDR3, as DNA: TGCAGCGTTGAGCCGGCGAGCGGGAGGTTCGATGAGCAGTTCTTC.

The chain is built from TRBV20-1 and TRBJ1-1; D is uncertain. The CDR3 runs to 14 residues. V lost 1 base and J lost 5, with 14 bases in between. Germline loops: CDR1 DFQATT, CDR2 SNEGSKA (reference sequence). The CDR3 spells CSARGEGRRTEAFF. CDR3 nucleotide sequence: TGCAGTGCTAGAGGGGAAGGGAGGAGGACTGAAGCTTTCTTT.